This is a list of T cell receptor beta chains from one sample in a study of blood T cell repertoires in COVID-19. The protocol was immunoSEQ multiplex PCR, while the TCRdb copy is restricted to in-frame clones and leaves out a portion. The sample lists 130,000 or so clones; approximately 90% were seen once. Sequencing input: peripheral blood. Receptors originate from a man aged 45-60 years with active or convalescent COVID-19. CDR3s include the opening cysteine and the closing phenylalanine or tryptophan. D genes are given only for firm matches. Size is stated for part of the rows, as once, few or many counts, or as a class when the clone is expanded.

v_call	d_call	j_call	clone_size	cdr3_nt	cdr3_aa
TRBV19	TRBD1	TRBJ2-5	NA	TGTGCCAGTCAGCGGACAGGGGGCCAGCAAGAGACCCAGTACTTC	CASQRTGGQQETQYF
TRBV27	NA	TRBJ1-4	NA	TGTGCCAGCAGTCCGATCTACAGTCCTAATGAAAAACTGTTTTTT	CASSPIYSPNEKLFF
TRBV29-1	TRBD1	TRBJ1-5	NA	TGCAGCGGCGGACAGGGGAGGAATCAGCCCCAGCATTTT	CSGGQGRNQPQHF
TRBV11-2	TRBD2	TRBJ2-3	NA	TGTGCCAGCAGCTTCAACCCTCTAGCGGGGCAGCCAGATACGCAGTATTTT	CASSFNPLAGQPDTQYF
TRBV5-4	NA	TRBJ1-6	NA	TGTGCCAGCAGCCCGGACAGTGATAATTCACCCCTCCACTTT	CASSPDSDNSPLHF
TRBV9	NA	TRBJ2-7	NA	TGTGCCAGCAGCGTTGGTAGGGGAACTCGTCACGAGCAGTACTTC	CASSVGRGTRHEQYF
TRBV5-1	TRBD1	TRBJ2-7	once	TGCGCCAGCAGCCTAAACCCAGGGACAGTTACCTACGAGCAGTACTTC	CASSLNPGTVTYEQYF
TRBV5-1	TRBD1	TRBJ2-1	NA	TGCGCCAGCAGCCCGGGACAGGGCTCCTACAATGAGCAGTTCTTC	CASSPGQGSYNEQFF
TRBV4-1	NA	TRBJ1-3	once	TGCGCCAGCAGCCTCGACAGGGGAAACACCATATATTTT	CASSLDRGNTIYF
TRBV19	NA	TRBJ2-1	NA	TGTGCCAGTAGTCGGCTTAGGGGGTCGGCCTACAATGAGCAGTTCTTC	CASSRLRGSAYNEQFF
TRBV5-1	NA	TRBJ2-5	NA	TGCGCCAGCAGCTTGGGAGGGGGAGAGACCCAGTACTTC	CASSLGGGETQYF
TRBV3-1/TRBV3-2	TRBD1	TRBJ2-7	NA	TGTGCCAGCAGCCATTCGGTGACAGGGGTTTCCTACGAGCAGTACTTC	CASSHSVTGVSYEQYF
TRBV6-5	NA	TRBJ2-4	NA	TGTGCCAGCAGTTACTTATCCAGTCAGTACTTC	CASSYLSSQYF
TRBV19	TRBD2	TRBJ2-5	NA	TGTGCCAGTAGTGCCACTAGCGGCGAGACCCAGTACTTC	CASSATSGETQYF
TRBV6-5	TRBD1	TRBJ2-5	NA	TGTGCCAGCAGAGACAGGGGTGGGGGAGAGACCCAGTACTTC	CASRDRGGGETQYF
TRBV28	NA	TRBJ2-2	NA	TGTGCCAGCAAAATACTCGGAGCGGCCGGGGAGCTGTTTTTT	CASKILGAAGELFF
TRBV10-3	NA	TRBJ1-5	NA	TGTGCCATCAGTGCGGGGAAGGGCAATCAGCCCCAGCATTTT	CAISAGKGNQPQHF
TRBV7-2	NA	TRBJ1-4	NA	TGTGCCAGCAGCTTCGGGGGAGGATCTAATGAAAAACTGTTTTTT	CASSFGGGSNEKLFF
TRBV6-6	TRBD1	TRBJ2-7	NA	TGTGCCAGCAGTTACTCGATGACAGGGGGAACAGACGAGCAGTACTTC	CASSYSMTGGTDEQYF
TRBV7-8	NA	TRBJ2-2	NA	TGTGCCAGCAGCCGAACCGAGGCTGCCGGGGAGCTGTTTTTT	CASSRTEAAGELFF
TRBV4-2	NA	TRBJ2-3	NA	TGTGCCAGCAGCCAAGCTGTCAGTGCAGATACGCAGTATTTT	CASSQAVSADTQYF
TRBV11-2	TRBD1	TRBJ2-7	NA	TGTGCCAGCAGCTTAGGCGGGACAGGGAGCTCCTACGAGCAGTACTTC	CASSLGGTGSSYEQYF
TRBV15	TRBD1	TRBJ1-3	NA	TGTGCCACCAGCAGAGGTAGGGACAGGACCATTGGAAACACCATATATTTT	CATSRGRDRTIGNTIYF
TRBV6-5	TRBD2	TRBJ2-1	NA	TGTGCCAGCAGTTTCGGCACTAGCGGGATGAATGAGCAGTTCTTC	CASSFGTSGMNEQFF
TRBV6-6	NA	TRBJ2-3	NA	TGTGCCAGCAGCGACCGGGGTCGGGGAGATACGCAGTATTTT	CASSDRGRGDTQYF
TRBV20-1	NA	TRBJ2-7	NA	TGCAGTGCTAGTTTACAGATGAGCGAGCAGTACTTC	CSASLQMSEQYF
TRBV28	NA	TRBJ1-2	NA	TGTGCCAGCACCCCCCCGGTGGGGCTACGGTACACCTTC	CASTPPVGLRYTF
TRBV6-6	NA	TRBJ1-5	NA	TGTGCCAGCAGGGCGGGTGATCAGCCCCAGCATTTT	CASRAGDQPQHF
TRBV19	NA	TRBJ1-3	NA	TGTGCCAGTAGTATAGGCTCAGGGGTAGGAGGAAACACCATATATTTT	CASSIGSGVGGNTIYF
TRBV28	TRBD1	TRBJ2-5	NA	TGTGCCAGCAGGGGACAGGCTATTAGGGAGACCCAGTACTTC	CASRGQAIRETQYF
TRBV4-1	TRBD1	TRBJ2-2	NA	TGCGCCAGCAGCCATCCCGGGACAGGCGTCCGGAACACCGGGGAGCTGTTTTTT	CASSHPGTGVRNTGELFF
TRBV9	NA	TRBJ1-4	NA	TGTGCCAGCGGGGGAGGAGCTTTAATGGCTGAAAAACTGTTTTTT	CASGGGALMAEKLFF
TRBV5-1	NA	TRBJ1-1	NA	TGCGCCAGCAGCTTGGCCAGGGAACGGAACACTGAAGCTTTCTTT	CASSLARERNTEAFF
TRBV15	NA	TRBJ1-3	NA	TGTGCCACCAGCGGAGACATCTCTGGAAACACCATATATTTT	CATSGDISGNTIYF
TRBV5-1	TRBD1	TRBJ1-2	NA	TGCGCCAGCAGTTCGATGGCAGGGGGCGTTTATGGCTACACCTTC	CASSSMAGGVYGYTF
TRBV2	TRBD1	TRBJ2-7	NA	TGTGCCAGCAGTGCAGGCTCGGGACCGGGACAGAGAGACGAGCAGTACTTC	CASSAGSGPGQRDEQYF
TRBV5-6	NA	TRBJ2-1	NA	TGTGCCAGCAGCCCATACGACTTTGGCGGTGAGCAGTTCTTC	CASSPYDFGGEQFF
TRBV30	NA	TRBJ2-1	NA	TGTGCCTGGAGTCGGACTCTTAAGACCTACAATGAGCAGTTCTTC	CAWSRTLKTYNEQFF
TRBV30	NA	TRBJ1-5	NA	TGTGCCTGGAGTGCTACAGGGTACAATCAGCCCCAGCATTTT	CAWSATGYNQPQHF
TRBV3-1/TRBV3-2	NA	TRBJ2-5	NA	TGTGCCAGCAGCCAAGGAGCCAGGGCAGCGGGCGCCGGTGAGACCCAGTACTTC	CASSQGARAAGAGETQYF
TRBV9	NA	TRBJ1-1	NA	TGTGCCAGCAGCGTAGCGCCGGGGAAGAACACTGAAGCTTTCTTT	CASSVAPGKNTEAFF
TRBV7-6	NA	TRBJ1-3	NA	TGTGCCAGCAGCTTAAGGTTTGGGGCCGTATCTGGAAACACCATATATTTT	CASSLRFGAVSGNTIYF
TRBV28	NA	TRBJ1-4	NA	TGTGCCAGCTCGGGAGAGACAAGAAGGGAAAAACTGTTTTTT	CASSGETRREKLFF
TRBV11-2	TRBD2	TRBJ2-3	NA	TGTGCCAGCAGCCAGCGGGGCACTAGCACAGATACGCAGTATTTT	CASSQRGTSTDTQYF
TRBV24-1	NA	TRBJ2-7	NA	TGTGCCACCCCCGACACAGGTCAGAGAGCCTTCTACGAGCAGTACTTC	CATPDTGQRAFYEQYF
TRBV5-4	NA	TRBJ2-5	NA	TGTGCCAGCAGCGGCCGGACAGTAATCCAAGAGACCCAGTACTTC	CASSGRTVIQETQYF
TRBV19	TRBD1	TRBJ2-2	NA	TGTGCCAGTAGTATTAGGAGGACAGGGGCGAACACCGGGGAGCTGTTTTTT	CASSIRRTGANTGELFF
TRBV29-1	TRBD1	TRBJ1-1	once	TGCAGCGTTGAAAGGGGACAGGGGGTCTCTGAAGCTTTCTTT	CSVERGQGVSEAFF
TRBV15	TRBD2	TRBJ2-5	NA	TGTGCCACCAGCAGCGCTCAAGCGGGGTCGGGGGAGACCCAGTACTTC	CATSSAQAGSGETQYF
TRBV18	TRBD1	TRBJ2-2	NA	TGTGCCAGCTCACTAGCCGGGACAGGCAACACCGGGGAGCTGTTTTTT	CASSLAGTGNTGELFF
TRBV3-1/TRBV3-2	NA	TRBJ2-5	NA	TGTGCCAGCAGCCAGGCGGGGAGAAGCCAGTACTTC	CASSQAGRSQYF
TRBV6-1	TRBD1	TRBJ2-3	NA	TGTGCCAGCAGTGCCAAAAGACTAAAACAGGGGTTTAGCACAGATACGCAGTATTTT	CASSAKRLKQGFSTDTQYF
TRBV14	TRBD1	TRBJ2-5	NA	TGTGCCAGCAGCCGGGACAGGGTTATCCAAGAGACCCAGTACTTC	CASSRDRVIQETQYF
TRBV10-3	TRBD2	TRBJ2-3	NA	TGTGCCATCAGTGGGGGACTAGCGGGCGGCCGGAGGGATACGCAGTATTTT	CAISGGLAGGRRDTQYF
TRBV6-2/TRBV6-3	NA	TRBJ1-3	NA	TGTGCCAGCAGTAACCTCCGTCGCAGGGCCGAAACTGGAAACACCATATATTTT	CASSNLRRRAETGNTIYF
TRBV19	TRBD1	TRBJ1-2	NA	TGTGCCAGCAGAAGACAGGGAATAAACTATGGCTACACCTTC	CASRRQGINYGYTF
TRBV5-1	TRBD2	TRBJ2-2	once	TGCGCCAGCAGCGGAGCCTATAGCGGGAGTCATGGCGGGGAGCTGTTTTTT	CASSGAYSGSHGGELFF